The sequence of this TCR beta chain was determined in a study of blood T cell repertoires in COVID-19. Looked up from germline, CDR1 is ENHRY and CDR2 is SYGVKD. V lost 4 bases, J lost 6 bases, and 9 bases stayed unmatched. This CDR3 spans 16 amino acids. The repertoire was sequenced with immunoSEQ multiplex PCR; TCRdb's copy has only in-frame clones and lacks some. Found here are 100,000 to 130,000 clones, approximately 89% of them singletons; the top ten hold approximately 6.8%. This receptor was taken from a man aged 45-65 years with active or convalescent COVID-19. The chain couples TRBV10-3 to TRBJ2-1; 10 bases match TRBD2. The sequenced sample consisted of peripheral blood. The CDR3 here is CAISAPLAGRGNEQFF. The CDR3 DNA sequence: TGTGCCATCAGTGCCCCACTAGCGGGAAGGGGCAATGAGCAGTTCTTC.